A single sample gave rise to the 12 T cell receptor beta chains below, sequenced in a study of OX40 agonist ivuxolimab in advanced cancers. The repertoire was sequenced with immunoSEQ multiplex PCR; TCRdb's copy has only in-frame clones and lacks some. The sample holds 50,000 or so clones; around nine tenths are singletons and the top ten take more than 13%. Here the sequenced sample was CD4+ or CD8+ T cells sorted from blood, taken in a trial of the OX40 agonist ivuxolimab. These receptors all come from an adult with an advanced solid tumor such as melanoma, head and neck, liver or kidney cancer.

J is TRBJ1-1 and V is TRBV19; D unresolved. Germline loops: CDR1 LNHDA, CDR2 SQIVND (reference sequence). V lost 0 bases to trimming and J lost 1 base, with 12 bases between them. This CDR3 region has 16 residues. CDR3 protein: CASSIDTAAGNTEAFF. Here the CDR3 DNA reads TGTGCCAGTAGTATAGATACAGCCGCGGGGAACACTGAAGCTTTCTTT.

V is TRBV5-1 and J is TRBJ1-4, with TRBD1 identical over 7 bases. Germline trimming cut 0 bases from V and 7 bases from J; bases unmatched to any gene: 15. The CDR3 contains 18 residues. Germline values: CDR1 SGHRS, CDR2 YFSETQ. The CDR3 loop reads CASSLDFDERGRGEKLFF. CDR3 in DNA: TGCGCCAGCAGCTTGGATTTTGACGAGAGGGGGCGCGGTGAAAAACTGTTTTTT.

V usage is TRBV5-8 and J usage is TRBJ2-7; a possible D gene is TRBD2 (5 bases). The germline CDR1 and CDR2 sequences are SGHTS and YDEGEE. With 3 bases removed from V and 6 bases from J, the gap between germline ends came to 16 bases. This CDR3 is built from 14 residues. In DNA, the CDR3 is TGTGCCAGCAGCTCGCGGACTCGGTCCGGCGAGCAGTACTTC. Its protein is CASSSRTRSGEQYF.

V gene TRBV11-3 combines with J gene TRBJ2-7; TRBD2 agrees at 11 bases. The CDR3 runs to 15 residues. The V and J ends lost 4 bases and 6 bases, in that order; junction bases with no gene match: 8. CDR1 is SGHNT, CDR2 YENEEA, per germline. CDR3 loop: CASSSGLAAPGEQYF. The CDR3, as DNA: TGTGCCAGCAGCTCGGGACTAGCGGCCCCGGGCGAGCAGTACTTC.

The chain carries TRBV19 and TRBJ2-4, with 7 bases lining up with TRBD1. Germline CDR1 and CDR2: LNHDA and SQIVND (reference sequence). This CDR3 comprises 16 residues. After removal of 5 bases from V and 1 base from J, the junction contained 8 bases not matched to a gene. CDR3 bases: TGTGCCAGTAGTGTCAGGGGGTATGACGCCAAAAACATTCAGTACTTC. This gives the protein CASSVRGYDAKNIQYF.

The chain combines TRBV6-5 with TRBJ1-5; D is uncertain. V lost 0 bases and J lost 6, with 12 bases in between. The CDR3 has 15 residues. CDR1 and CDR2 (germline): MNHEY, SVGAGI. The CDR3 is CASSYSREVIQPQHF. CDR3 bases: TGTGCCAGCAGTTACTCGAGGGAGGTAATTCAGCCCCAGCATTTT.

The chain is built from TRBV6-6 and TRBJ2-1; 10 bases line up with TRBD2. Germline CDR1 and CDR2: MNHNY and SVGAGI (reference sequence). There are 15 residues in the CDR3. V was pared by 6 bases and J by 2 bases, with 4 bases of the junction left unmatched. In DNA, the CDR3 is TGTGCCAGCAGCCTAGCGGGAGTGGCCTACAATGAGCAGTTCTTC. It translates to CASSLAGVAYNEQFF.

The chain combines TRBV7-3 with TRBJ2-3; 10 bases fit TRBD2. The CDR3 consists of 16 residues. The V gene's germline CDR1 is SGHTA and CDR2 FQGTGA. Trimming took 5 bases from V and 4 from J; bases not matched to a gene: 9. This CDR3 reads CASSDEAGGGPDTQYF. The CDR3 DNA sequence: TGTGCCAGCAGCGATGAAGCGGGAGGGGGCCCAGATACGCAGTATTTT.

The chain has TRBV6-5 and TRBJ1-5; D gene ambiguous. V dropped 6 bases and J dropped 1 base, with 13 bases sitting between them. This CDR3 has 15 residues. Germline assignment: CDR1 MNHEY and CDR2 SVGAGI. The CDR3 loop is CASRVRDQSNQPQHF. CDR3 in DNA: TGTGCCAGCAGAGTACGCGACCAAAGCAATCAGCCCCAGCATTTT.

The chain recombines TRBV7-9 with TRBJ2-1; the D gene is possibly TRBD2 (6 bases). CDR3 length: 15 residues. Germline CDR1 reads SEHNR; CDR2 reads FQNEAQ (reference sequence). Trimming cost V 3 bases and J 10 bases, with 19 bases left between them. The chain's CDR3 is CASSFSGGMVKEQFF. The CDR3 DNA is TGTGCCAGCAGCTTTTCGGGCGGGATGGTAAAGGAGCAGTTCTTC.

This chain connects TRBV4-1 to TRBJ2-2; the D call may be TRBD1 or TRBD2 (5 bases each). The germline V gene encodes CDR1 MGHRA and CDR2 YSYEKL. The germline V and J ends were trimmed by 3 bases and 6 bases, with 26 bases remaining between them. This CDR3 comprises 19 residues. The CDR3 DNA follows: TGCGCCAGCAGCCAGGTAAAATGGGAGCAGGGAAGACTATCCGGGGAGCTGTTTTTT. It is translated as CASSQVKWEQGRLSGELFF.

The rearrangement links TRBV5-4 to TRBJ2-7; 9 nucleotides align to TRBD1. CDR3 size: 15 residues. V lost 4 bases and J lost 2; bases outside the gene matches: 7. The V gene's germline CDR1 is SGHNT and CDR2 YYREEE (reference sequence). The CDR3 is CASSSLDRGTYEQYF. The CDR3 DNA sequence: TGTGCCAGCAGCAGCCTTGACAGGGGGACCTACGAGCAGTACTTC.